The following is a TCR beta chain sequence with its context. Recovered Cohort 3 donors showed two negative PCRs, clearance, or symptom resolution. TCRdb's table, derived via immunoSEQ multiplex PCR, lists solely in-frame clones and lacks some. The sample lists about 400,000 clones, 85% to 90% occurring once. The data derive from a study of blood T cell repertoires in COVID-19. Trimming at V came to 3 bases and at J to 4 bases, leaving 1 base not matched to a gene. Germline CDR1 is SGHVS and CDR2 is FQNEAQ. CDR3 length equals 15 residues. Sequenced input: PBMCs or T cells enriched from blood (not recorded which). This chain connects TRBV7-8 to TRBJ2-1; 12 bases are a match to TRBD2. This clonotype originated in a woman between 25 and 40 years old who had recovered from COVID-19. The CDR3, as DNA: TGTGCCAGCAGCTTCACTAGCGGGGGGTACAATGAGCAGTTCTTC. Protein sequence: CASSFTSGGYNEQFF.